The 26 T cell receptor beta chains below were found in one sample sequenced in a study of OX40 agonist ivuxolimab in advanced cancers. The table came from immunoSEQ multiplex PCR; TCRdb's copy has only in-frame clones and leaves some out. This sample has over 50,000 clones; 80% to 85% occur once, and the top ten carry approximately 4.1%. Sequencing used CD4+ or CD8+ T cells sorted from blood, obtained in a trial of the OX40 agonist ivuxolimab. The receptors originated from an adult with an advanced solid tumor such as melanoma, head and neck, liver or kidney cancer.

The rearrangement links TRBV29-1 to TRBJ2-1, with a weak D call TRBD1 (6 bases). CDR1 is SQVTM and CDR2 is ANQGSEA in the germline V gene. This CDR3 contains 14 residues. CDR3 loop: CSGVRTARTNEQFF. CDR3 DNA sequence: TGCAGTGGCGTTCGGACAGCCCGAACCAATGAGCAGTTCTTC.

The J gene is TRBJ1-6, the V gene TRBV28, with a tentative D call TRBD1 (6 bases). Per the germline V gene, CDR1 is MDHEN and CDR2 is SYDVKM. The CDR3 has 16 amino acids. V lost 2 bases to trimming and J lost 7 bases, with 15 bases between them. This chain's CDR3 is CASSLSPGARNSPLHF. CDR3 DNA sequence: TGTGCCAGCAGTTTAAGTCCAGGGGCGCGCAATTCACCCCTCCACTTT.

The CDR3 spells CASSLGDRNNSPLHF. The CDR3 DNA sequence: TGTGCCAGCAGCCTGGGGGACAGGAATAATTCACCCCTCCACTTT. The rearrangement links TRBV7-9 to TRBJ1-6; 8 positions agree with TRBD1. This CDR3 is built from 15 residues. The germline V gene has CDR1 SEHNR and CDR2 FQNEAQ (reference sequence). V shed 5 bases, J shed 5 bases, and the junction held 5 bases outside the gene matches.

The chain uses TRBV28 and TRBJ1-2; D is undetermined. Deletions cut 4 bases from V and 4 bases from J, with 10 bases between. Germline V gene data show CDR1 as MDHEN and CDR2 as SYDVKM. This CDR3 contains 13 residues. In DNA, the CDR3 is TGTGCCAGCAGTTCGATTACCCCCTATGGCTACACCTTC. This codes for CASSSITPYGYTF.

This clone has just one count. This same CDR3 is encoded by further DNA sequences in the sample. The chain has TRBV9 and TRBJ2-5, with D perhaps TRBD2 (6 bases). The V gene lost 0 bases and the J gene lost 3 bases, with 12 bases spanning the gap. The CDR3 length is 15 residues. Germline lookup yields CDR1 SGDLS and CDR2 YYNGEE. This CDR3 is CASSVDAGLKETQYF. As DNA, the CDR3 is TGTGCCAGCAGCGTAGACGCGGGACTGAAAGAGACCCAGTACTTC.

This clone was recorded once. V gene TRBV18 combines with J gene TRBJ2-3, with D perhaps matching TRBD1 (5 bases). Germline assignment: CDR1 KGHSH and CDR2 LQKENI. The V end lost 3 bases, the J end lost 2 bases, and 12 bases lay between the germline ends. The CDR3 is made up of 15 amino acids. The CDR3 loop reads CASSPAQDFTDTQYF. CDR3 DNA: TGTGCCAGCTCACCCGCACAGGATTTCACAGATACGCAGTATTTT.

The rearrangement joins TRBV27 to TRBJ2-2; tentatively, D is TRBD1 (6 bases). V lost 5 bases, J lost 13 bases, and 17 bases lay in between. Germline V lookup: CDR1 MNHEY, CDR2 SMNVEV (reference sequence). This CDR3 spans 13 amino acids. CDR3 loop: CASSPIQGVWLFF. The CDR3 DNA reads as TGTGCCAGCAGTCCAATACAGGGAGTATGGCTGTTTTTT.

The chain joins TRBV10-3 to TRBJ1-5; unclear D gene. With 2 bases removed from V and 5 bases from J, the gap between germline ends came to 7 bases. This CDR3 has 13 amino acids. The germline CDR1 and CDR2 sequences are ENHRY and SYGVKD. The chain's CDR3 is CAISEAGDQPQHF. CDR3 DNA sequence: TGTGCCATCAGTGAGGCAGGAGATCAGCCCCAGCATTTT.

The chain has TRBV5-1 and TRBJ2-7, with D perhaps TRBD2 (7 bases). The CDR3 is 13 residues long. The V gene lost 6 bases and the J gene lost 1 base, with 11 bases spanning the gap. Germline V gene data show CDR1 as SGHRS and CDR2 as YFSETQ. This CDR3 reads CASKGGDSYEQYF. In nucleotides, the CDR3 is TGCGCCAGCAAGGGGGGGGATTCCTACGAGCAGTACTTC. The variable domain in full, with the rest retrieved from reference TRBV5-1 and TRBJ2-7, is KAGVTQTPRYLIKTRGQQVTLSCSPISGHRSVSWYQQTPGQGLQFLFEYFSETQRNKGNFPGRFSGRQFSNSRSEMNVSTLELGDSALYLCASKGGDSYEQYFGPGTRLTVT.

The CDR3: CASSLDVGGYEQYF. Here the CDR3 DNA reads TGTGCCAGCAGCTTAGACGTGGGTGGCTACGAGCAGTACTTC. The chain joins TRBV11-3 to TRBJ2-7; D gene unclear. In germline, CDR1 is SGHNT, CDR2 YENEEA. V lost 0 bases and J 3 bases, leaving 9 bases between the germline ends. The length of the CDR3 is 14 residues.

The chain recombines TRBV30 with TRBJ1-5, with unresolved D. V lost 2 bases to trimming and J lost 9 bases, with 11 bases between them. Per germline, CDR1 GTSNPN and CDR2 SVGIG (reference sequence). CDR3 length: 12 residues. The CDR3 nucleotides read TGTGCCTGGAGTACCACCTTGGGGCCCCAGCATTTT. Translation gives CAWSTTLGPQHF.

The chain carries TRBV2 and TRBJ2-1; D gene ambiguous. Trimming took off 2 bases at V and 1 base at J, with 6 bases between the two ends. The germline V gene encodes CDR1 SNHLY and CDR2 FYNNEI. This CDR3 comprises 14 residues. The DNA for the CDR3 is TGTGCCAGCAGTGAAAAGGGTTCCTACAATGAGCAGTTCTTC. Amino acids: CASSEKGSYNEQFF.

The CDR3 here is CASSSGGASTDTQYF. Here the CDR3 DNA reads TGTGCCAGCAGTTCAGGAGGGGCCAGCACAGATACGCAGTATTTT. V gene TRBV28 combines with J gene TRBJ2-3; a possible D gene is TRBD2 (6 bases). This CDR3 region has 15 residues. Germline V CDR1 and CDR2: MDHEN, SYDVKM. V was shortened by 4 bases and J by 0 bases, with 11 bases between the two germline ends.

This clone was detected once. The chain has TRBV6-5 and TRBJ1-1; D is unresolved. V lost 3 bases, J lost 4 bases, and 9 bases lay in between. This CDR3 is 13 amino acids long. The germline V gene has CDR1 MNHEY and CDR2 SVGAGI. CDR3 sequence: CASSYPAGTEAFF. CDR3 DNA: TGTGCCAGCAGTTATCCCGCCGGCACTGAAGCTTTCTTT.

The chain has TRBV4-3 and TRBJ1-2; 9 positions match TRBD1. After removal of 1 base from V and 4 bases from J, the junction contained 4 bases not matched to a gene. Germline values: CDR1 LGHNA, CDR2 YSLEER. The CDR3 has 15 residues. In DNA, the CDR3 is TGCGCCAGCAGCCAAGCGACAGGGGGGACCTATGGCTACACCTTC. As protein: CASSQATGGTYGYTF.

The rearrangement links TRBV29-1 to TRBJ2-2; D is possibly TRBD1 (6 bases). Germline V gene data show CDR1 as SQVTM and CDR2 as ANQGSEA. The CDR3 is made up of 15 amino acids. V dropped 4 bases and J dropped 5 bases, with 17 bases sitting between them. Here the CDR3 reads CSVGPGQRLTGELFF. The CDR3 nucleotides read TGCAGCGTTGGTCCCGGACAGCGATTGACCGGGGAGCTGTTTTTT.

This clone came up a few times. The CDR3 region has the DNA TGTGCCAGCAGCCAAGAGCTGTCCTCTTCCTACAATGAGCAGTTCTTC. Its protein is CASSQELSSSYNEQFF. The V call is TRBV4-2, the J call TRBJ2-1; D is undetermined. The CDR3 length is 16 residues. From germline, CDR1 is LGHNA and CDR2 YNFKEQ. The V and J ends lost 0 bases and 1 base respectively, with 10 bases between them.

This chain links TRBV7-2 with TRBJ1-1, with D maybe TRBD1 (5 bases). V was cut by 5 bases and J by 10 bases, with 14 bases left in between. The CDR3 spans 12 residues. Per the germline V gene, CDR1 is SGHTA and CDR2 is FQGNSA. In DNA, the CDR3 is TGTGCCAGCAGCACCCCCGGGACTCCAGCTTTCTTT. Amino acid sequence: CASSTPGTPAFF.

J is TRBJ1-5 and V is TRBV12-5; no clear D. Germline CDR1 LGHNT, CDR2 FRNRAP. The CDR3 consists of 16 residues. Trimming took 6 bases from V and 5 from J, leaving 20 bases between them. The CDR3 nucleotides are TGTGCTAGTGGCCCCCCTCGCAATTCCGACGATCAGCCCCAGCATTTT. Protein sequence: CASGPPRNSDDQPQHF.

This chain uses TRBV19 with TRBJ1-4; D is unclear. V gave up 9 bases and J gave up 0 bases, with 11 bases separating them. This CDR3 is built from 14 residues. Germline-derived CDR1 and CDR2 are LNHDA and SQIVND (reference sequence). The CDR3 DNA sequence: TGTGCCAGCCGTCCAGACGCAACTAATGAAAAACTGTTTTTT. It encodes CASRPDATNEKLFF.

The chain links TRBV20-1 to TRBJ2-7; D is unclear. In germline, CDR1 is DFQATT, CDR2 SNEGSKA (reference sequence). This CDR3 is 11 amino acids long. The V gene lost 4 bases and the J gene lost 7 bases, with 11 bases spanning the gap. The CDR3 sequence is CSAMLSREQYF. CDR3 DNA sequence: TGCAGTGCTATGCTATCTCGGGAGCAGTACTTC.

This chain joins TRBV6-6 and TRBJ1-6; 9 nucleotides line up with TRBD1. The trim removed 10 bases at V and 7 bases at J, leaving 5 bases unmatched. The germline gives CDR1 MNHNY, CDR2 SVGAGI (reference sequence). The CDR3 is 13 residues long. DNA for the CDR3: TGTGCCACTTGGACAGGGGAGAATTCACCCCTCCACTTT. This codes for CATWTGENSPLHF.

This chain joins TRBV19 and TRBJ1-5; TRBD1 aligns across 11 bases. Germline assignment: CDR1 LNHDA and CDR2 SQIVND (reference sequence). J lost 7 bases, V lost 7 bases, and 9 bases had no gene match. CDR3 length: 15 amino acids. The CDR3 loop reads CASTLWTGGGQPQHF. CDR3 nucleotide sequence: TGTGCCAGTACCCTCTGGACAGGGGGCGGCCAGCCCCAGCATTTT.

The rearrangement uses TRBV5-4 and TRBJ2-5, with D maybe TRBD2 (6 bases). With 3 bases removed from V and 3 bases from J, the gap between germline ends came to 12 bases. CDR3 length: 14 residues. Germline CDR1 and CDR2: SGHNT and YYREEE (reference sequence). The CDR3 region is CASSWGVAEETQYF. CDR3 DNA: TGTGCCAGCAGCTGGGGAGTAGCGGAAGAGACCCAGTACTTC.

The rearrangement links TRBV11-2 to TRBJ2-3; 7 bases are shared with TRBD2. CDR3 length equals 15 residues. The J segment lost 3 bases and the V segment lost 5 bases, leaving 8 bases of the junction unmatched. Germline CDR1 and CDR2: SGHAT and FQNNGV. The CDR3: CASSPGGSGTDTQYF. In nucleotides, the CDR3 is TGTGCCAGCAGCCCGGGAGGCTCGGGGACAGATACGCAGTATTTT.

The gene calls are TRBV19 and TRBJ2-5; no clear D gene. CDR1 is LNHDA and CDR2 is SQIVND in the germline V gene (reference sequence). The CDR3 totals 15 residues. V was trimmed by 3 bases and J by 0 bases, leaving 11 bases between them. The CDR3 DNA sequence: TGTGCCAGTAGTATGGGCACTTTGTACCAAGAGACCCAGTACTTC. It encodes CASSMGTLYQETQYF.